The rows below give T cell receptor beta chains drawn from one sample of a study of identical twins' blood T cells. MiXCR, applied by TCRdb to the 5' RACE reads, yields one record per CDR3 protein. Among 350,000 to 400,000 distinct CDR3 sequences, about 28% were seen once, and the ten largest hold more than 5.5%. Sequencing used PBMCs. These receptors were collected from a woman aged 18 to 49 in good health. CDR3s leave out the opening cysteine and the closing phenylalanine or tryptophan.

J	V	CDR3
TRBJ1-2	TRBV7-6	ASSFIPGQAANYGYT
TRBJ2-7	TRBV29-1	GVVQGKEQY
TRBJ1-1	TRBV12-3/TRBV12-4	ASRSHTEAF
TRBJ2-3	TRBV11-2	ASSSTYRASTDTQY
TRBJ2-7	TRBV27	ASSLVGQSTKHY
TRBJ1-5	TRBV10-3	AISPSENRLQH
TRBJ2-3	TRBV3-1	ASGSQGDFTDTQY
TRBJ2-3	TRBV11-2	ASSIGTGDTQY
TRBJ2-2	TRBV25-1	ASSARAPGELF
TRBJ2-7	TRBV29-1	SVGDSWYEQY
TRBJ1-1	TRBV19	ATLMAGHTEAF
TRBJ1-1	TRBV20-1	SARVQADEAF
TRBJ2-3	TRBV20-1	SARGTSATDTQY
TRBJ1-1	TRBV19	ASHRAREAF
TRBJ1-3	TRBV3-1	ASSQRQGRNTIY
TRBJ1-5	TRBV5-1	ASSPRSGGNQPQH
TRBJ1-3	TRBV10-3	AITSRESTIY
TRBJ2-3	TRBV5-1	ASSLAAGSQDTQY
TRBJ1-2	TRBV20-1	SARDSNRGYGYT
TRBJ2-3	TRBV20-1	SANDRGQFDTQY
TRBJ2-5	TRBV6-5	ASSSLTSQETQY
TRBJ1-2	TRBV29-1	SVRDSNYGYT
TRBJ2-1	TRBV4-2	ASSQDLTGARF
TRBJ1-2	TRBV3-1	ASSLDGENAGYT